Given below is one TCR beta chain in context. These data belong to a study of blood T cell repertoires in COVID-19. The method was immunoSEQ multiplex PCR; TCRdb's version includes in-frame clones alone and lacks a portion of them. The sample holds 350,000 to 450,000 clones, about 85% seen once. Between the trimmed V and J ends, which lost 0 bases and 0 bases, there was a span of 10 bases. Germline assignment: CDR1 SGDLS and CDR2 YYNGEE. This CDR3 has 16 amino acids. The sequenced sample was peripheral blood. The sequence was collected from a woman in her late teens or twenties with acute or convalescent COVID-19. The chain is built from TRBV9 and TRBJ2-1, with D hard to call. In nucleotides, the CDR3 is TGTGCCAGCAGCGTAGCCCAGACTGTCTCCTACAATGAGCAGTTCTTC. Translating gives CASSVAQTVSYNEQFF.